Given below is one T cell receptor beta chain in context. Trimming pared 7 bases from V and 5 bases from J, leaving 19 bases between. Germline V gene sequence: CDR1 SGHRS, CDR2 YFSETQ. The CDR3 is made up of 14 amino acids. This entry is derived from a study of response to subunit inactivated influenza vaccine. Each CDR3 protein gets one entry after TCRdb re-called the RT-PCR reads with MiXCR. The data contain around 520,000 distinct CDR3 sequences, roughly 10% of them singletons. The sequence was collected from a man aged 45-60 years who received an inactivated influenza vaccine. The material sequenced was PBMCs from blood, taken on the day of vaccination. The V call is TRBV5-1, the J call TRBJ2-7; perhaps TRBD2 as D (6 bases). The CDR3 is CASSAGGIRDEQYF. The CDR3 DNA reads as TGCGCCAGCTCCGCTGGCGGGATAAGAGACGAGCAGTACTTC.